Listed below are T cell receptor beta chains from one sample, sequenced in a study of T-cell reconstitution after alpha-beta-depleted transplantation in children. MiXCR, applied by TCRdb to the PCR reads, yields one record per CDR3 protein. Of more than 450,000 distinct CDR3 sequences in the sample, about 17% were seen once. Specimen: PBMCs from the stem cell graft donor, collected from the stem cell graft. Source of these receptors: a human donor who donated a stem cell graft to a child with acute lymphoblastic leukemia. Each CDR3 is given without its conserved first and last residue. Expanded clones get a size class; other rows say once, few or many, or leave the size out.

abundance: .
v_gene: TRBV15
CDR3aa: ATGPRGQLYSGANVLT

abundance: few
v_gene: TRBV29-1
CDR3aa: SVEENRGENTGELF

abundance: few
v_gene: TRBV7-9
CDR3aa: ASSSPGRAAEAF

abundance: .
v_gene: TRBV10-3
CDR3aa: AIRGIYNEQF

abundance: .
v_gene: TRBV5-1
CDR3aa: ASRVFPGVFEDTQY

abundance: few
v_gene: TRBV7-2
CDR3aa: ASSLWGLAVSYEQY

abundance: .
v_gene: TRBV11-2
CDR3aa: ASSLSLSGGSEAF

abundance: few
v_gene: TRBV19
CDR3aa: ASRREIGGDEQF

abundance: .
v_gene: TRBV5-1
CDR3aa: ASSFSVSSYNEQF

abundance: .
v_gene: TRBV3-1
CDR3aa: ASSQEAGLLSYEQY

abundance: .
v_gene: TRBV12-3/TRBV12-4
CDR3aa: ASSLWRTGGADTQY

abundance: once
v_gene: TRBV25-1
CDR3aa: ASSEPSRANEQF

abundance: many
v_gene: TRBV12-3/TRBV12-4
CDR3aa: ASRPGLGTDTQY

abundance: few
v_gene: TRBV9
CDR3aa: ASSVVPGGYNEQF

abundance: .
v_gene: TRBV7-9
CDR3aa: ASSLAGGHSYEQY

abundance: .
v_gene: TRBV5-1
CDR3aa: ASSLDGDMNTEAF

abundance: .
v_gene: TRBV13
CDR3aa: ASSPHSGKDNEQF

abundance: .
v_gene: TRBV19
CDR3aa: ASNKRHPKNTGELF

abundance: few
v_gene: TRBV5-1
CDR3aa: ASSLLTGPYEQY

abundance: .
v_gene: TRBV18
CDR3aa: ASSPGTGREFISNQPQH

abundance: few
v_gene: TRBV5-1
CDR3aa: ASSLEGTGNEKLF

abundance: few
v_gene: TRBV20-1
CDR3aa: SARALGGLIAGGGVDEQF

abundance: .
v_gene: TRBV12-3/TRBV12-4
CDR3aa: ASSYRDNYEQY

abundance: .
v_gene: TRBV12-3/TRBV12-4
CDR3aa: ASSPEGAIILRGYT

abundance: .
v_gene: TRBV29-1
CDR3aa: SVERGTGGYT

abundance: .
v_gene: TRBV4-1
CDR3aa: ASSQVLNQPQH

abundance: few
v_gene: TRBV5-1
CDR3aa: ASSFGDRGTNEQF

abundance: few
v_gene: TRBV4-1
CDR3aa: ASSQGQRGGYEQY

abundance: few
v_gene: TRBV10-3
CDR3aa: AISDLAGAYEQY

abundance: many
v_gene: TRBV20-1
CDR3aa: SARSRGSEQY

abundance: few
v_gene: TRBV20-1
CDR3aa: SARGPSRTEAF